The rows below give T cell receptor beta chains drawn from one sample of a study of T cells in localized non-small cell lung cancer. The method was immunoSEQ multiplex PCR; TCRdb's version includes in-frame clones alone and lacks a portion of them. The sample holds 45,000 to 55,000 clones, roughly 88% seen once. Sample: peripheral blood, taken before any cancer treatment. These receptors were taken from a male donor at least 60 years old with stage III squamous cell lung carcinoma. Both conserved end residues are part of each CDR3. The order of the fields is J gene, V gene, D gene, clone size, CDR3 protein, CDR3 DNA. The D gene is left open where the match is weak. Not all rows give a size; the values are once, few, many and, for expanded clones, a class.

>TRBJ2-7|TRBV7-2|TRBD1|few
CASSSGTGAFYEQYF
TGTGCCAGCAGCTCAGGGACAGGGGCATTCTACGAGCAGTACTTC
>TRBJ2-2|TRBV7-9|-|few
CASSLITVNTGELFF
TGTGCCAGCAGCTTAATTACGGTGAACACCGGGGAGCTGTTTTTT
>TRBJ2-1|TRBV2|TRBD1|-
CASRPGQGAPRDEQFF
TGTGCCAGCAGGCCCGGACAGGGGGCTCCCCGGGATGAGCAGTTCTTC
>TRBJ2-2|TRBV7-3|TRBD1|-
CASSRVGQGTGELFF
TGTGCCAGCAGCCGAGTCGGACAGGGAACCGGGGAGCTGTTTTTT
>TRBJ1-2|TRBV6-5|-|-
CASSVAGTEYGYTF
TGTGCCAGCAGTGTCGCCGGGACGGAATATGGCTACACCTTC
>TRBJ1-2|TRBV10-3|-|-
CAISKQGDYGYTF
TGTGCCATCAGCAAACAAGGTGACTATGGCTACACCTTC
>TRBJ2-7|TRBV5-6|-|-
CASSFSDREQYF
TGTGCCAGCAGCTTCTCTGATCGCGAGCAGTACTTC
>TRBJ2-7|TRBV6-1|-|-
CASTMTNRLAYEQYF
TGTGCCAGCACTATGACAAACCGGCTTGCCTACGAGCAGTACTTC
>TRBJ2-5|TRBV10-3|-|-
CAISPIHQETQYF
TGTGCCATCAGTCCAATCCACCAAGAGACCCAGTACTTC
>TRBJ2-1|TRBV5-1|-|-
CASSLVGGRNEQFF
TGCGCCAGCAGCTTGGTCGGGGGCCGAAATGAGCAGTTCTTC
>TRBJ2-3|TRBV19|TRBD2|-
CASNGVAGGESDTQYF
TGTGCCAGTAATGGAGTAGCGGGGGGTGAGTCGGATACGCAGTATTTT
>TRBJ2-5|TRBV28|TRBD2|-
CASSGAGGFKETQYF
TGTGCCAGCAGCGGGGCGGGGGGCTTTAAAGAGACCCAGTACTTC
>TRBJ1-3|TRBV6-5|-|-
CASSYRGGSGNTIYF
TGTGCCAGCAGTTACCGCGGGGGCTCTGGAAACACCATATATTTT
>TRBJ2-7|TRBV2|TRBD1|-
CASSEEGGAAEQYF
TGTGCCAGCAGTGAAGAAGGGGGCGCGGCCGAGCAGTACTTC
>TRBJ2-2|TRBV5-6|TRBD2|-
CASSPTGGTGTGELFF
TGTGCCAGCAGCCCGACGGGGGGAACGGGGACCGGGGAGCTGTTTTTT
>TRBJ1-2|TRBV5-4|-|-
CASSYTTGRNYGYTF
TGTGCCAGCAGTTACACGACAGGCCGTAACTATGGCTACACCTTC
>TRBJ1-5|TRBV6-1|TRBD1|-
CASSWTGGNQPQHF
TGTGCCAGCAGCTGGACAGGGGGCAATCAGCCCCAGCATTTT
>TRBJ2-7|TRBV6-1|-|few
CATEGLTYEQYF
TGTGCCACCGAGGGGCTAACCTACGAGCAGTACTTC
>TRBJ2-3|TRBV7-2|TRBD2|-
CASSFQRGLADTQYF
TGTGCCAGCAGCTTCCAGCGGGGGCTGGCAGATACGCAGTATTTT
>TRBJ2-7|TRBV15|TRBD1|-
CATSRDPGQVYEQYF
TGTGCCACCAGCAGAGATCCAGGACAGGTCTACGAGCAGTACTTC
>TRBJ2-1|TRBV2|TRBD2|-
CASSSSGSSYNEQFF
TGTGCCAGCAGTAGTAGCGGGAGCTCCTACAATGAGCAGTTCTTC
>TRBJ1-2|TRBV19|TRBD1|-
CASLGQGAYGYTF
TGTGCCAGCCTTGGACAGGGGGCTTACGGCTACACCTTC